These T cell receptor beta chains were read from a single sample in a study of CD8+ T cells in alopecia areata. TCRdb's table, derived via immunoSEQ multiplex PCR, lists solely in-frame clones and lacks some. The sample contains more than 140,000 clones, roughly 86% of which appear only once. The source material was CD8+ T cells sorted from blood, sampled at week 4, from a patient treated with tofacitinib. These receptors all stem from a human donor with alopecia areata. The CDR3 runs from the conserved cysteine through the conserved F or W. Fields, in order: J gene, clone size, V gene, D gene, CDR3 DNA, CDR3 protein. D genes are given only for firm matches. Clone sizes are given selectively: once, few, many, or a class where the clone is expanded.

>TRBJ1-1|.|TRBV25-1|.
TGTGCCAGCGGGGCAGGGACTGAAGCTTTCTTT
CASGAGTEAFF
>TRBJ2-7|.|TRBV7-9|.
TGTGCCAGCAGCTCACAGTTGTACGAGCAGTACTTC
CASSSQLYEQYF
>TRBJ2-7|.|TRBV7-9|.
TGTGCCAGCAGCTTACCGGACAGTCCTCCCTACGAGCAGTACTTC
CASSLPDSPPYEQYF
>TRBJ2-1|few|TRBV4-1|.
TGCGCCAGCAGTCCCTATACCTACAATGAGCAGTTCTTC
CASSPYTYNEQFF
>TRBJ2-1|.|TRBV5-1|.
TGCGCCAGCAACTCAGAATACCAGGCTTACAATGAGCAGTTCTTC
CASNSEYQAYNEQFF
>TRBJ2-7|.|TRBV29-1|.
TGCAGCGTTGAAGGTGGGGAGTCCTACGAGCAGTACTTC
CSVEGGESYEQYF
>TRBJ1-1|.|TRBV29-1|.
TGCAGCGTTCTTTCGGACGGCGGCACTGAAGCTTTCTTT
CSVLSDGGTEAFF
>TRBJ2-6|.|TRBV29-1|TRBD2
TGCAGTGTCCAGTCGAGCGGGGGACTGACTGGGGCCAACGTCCTGACTTTC
CSVQSSGGLTGANVLTF
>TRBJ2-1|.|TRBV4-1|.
TGCGCCAGCAGCCCGGGGTACAATGAGCAGTTCTTC
CASSPGYNEQFF
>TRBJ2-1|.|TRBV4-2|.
TGTGCCAGCAGCGCCGGAGGGGGTCGGGACCTCTCCTACAATGAGCAGTTCTTC
CASSAGGGRDLSYNEQFF
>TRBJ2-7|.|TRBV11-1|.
TGTGCCAGCAGCCAGACAGAATACGAGCAGTACTTC
CASSQTEYEQYF
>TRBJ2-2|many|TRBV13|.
TGTGCCAGCAGCTTCGCCGAGGGGGGCGCCGGGGAGCTGTTTTTT
CASSFAEGGAGELFF
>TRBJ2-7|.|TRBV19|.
TGTGCCAGTAGTATAGCCGGCACCTACGAGCAGTACTTC
CASSIAGTYEQYF
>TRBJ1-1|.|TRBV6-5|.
TGTGCCAGCAGCTACCTTGGGGCTGAAGCTTTCTTT
CASSYLGAEAFF
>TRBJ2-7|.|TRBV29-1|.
TGCAGCGTCCTCGGATTGGACTCCTACGAGCAGTACTTC
CSVLGLDSYEQYF
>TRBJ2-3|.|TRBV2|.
TGTGCCAGCAGGGGTAGCACAGATACGCAGTATTTT
CASRGSTDTQYF
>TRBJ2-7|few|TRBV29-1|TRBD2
TGCAGCGTTGAGCTAGCGGGGGGACCAAGCTCCTACGAGCAGTACTTC
CSVELAGGPSSYEQYF
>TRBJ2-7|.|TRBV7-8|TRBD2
TGTGCCAGCAGCCTGAGTAGCGGGAGTAGGACCTACGAGCAGTACTTC
CASSLSSGSRTYEQYF
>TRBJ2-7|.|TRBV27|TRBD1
TGTGCCAGCAGCACCCAGGACAGGGCCTCCTACGAGCAGTACTTC
CASSTQDRASYEQYF
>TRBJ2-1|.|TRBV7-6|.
TGTGCCAGCAGCTCTCTAGCGCAAGGCTCCTACAATGAGCAGTTCTTC
CASSSLAQGSYNEQFF
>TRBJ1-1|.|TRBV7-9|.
TGTGCCAGCAGCGCAGTAGAAGCTTTCTTT
CASSAVEAFF
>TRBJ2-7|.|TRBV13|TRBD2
TGTGCCAGCAGCGACGGGACTAGCGGGATTGCCGGCGAGCAGTACTTC
CASSDGTSGIAGEQYF
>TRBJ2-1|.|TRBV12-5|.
TGTGCTAGTGGTTTGGTAGGTTTAGCGACCTACAATGAGCAGTTCTTC
CASGLVGLATYNEQFF
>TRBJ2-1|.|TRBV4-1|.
TGCGCCAGCAGCCAATACTACCGGAGTCAGCGTGAGCAGTTCTTC
CASSQYYRSQREQFF
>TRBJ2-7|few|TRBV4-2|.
TGTGCCAGCAGCCAAGAGCGGTACTACGAGCAGTACTTC
CASSQERYYEQYF
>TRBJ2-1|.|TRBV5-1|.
TGCGCCAGCAGCTTTTCACAGGGCAATGAGCAGTTCTTC
CASSFSQGNEQFF
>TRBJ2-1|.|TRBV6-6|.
TGTGCCAGCAGTGGGACACGATACAATGAGCAGTTCTTC
CASSGTRYNEQFF
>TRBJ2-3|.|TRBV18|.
TGTGCCAGCTCCCTCAAGGGGCGGGACACAGATACGCAGTATTTT
CASSLKGRDTDTQYF
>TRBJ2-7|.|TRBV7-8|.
TGTGCCAGCAGCTATCGGGCCTACGAGCAGTACTTC
CASSYRAYEQYF
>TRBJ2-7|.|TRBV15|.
TGTGCCACCAGCAGAGGGACGGCCGACCGGTCGGGCGAGCAGTACTTC
CATSRGTADRSGEQYF
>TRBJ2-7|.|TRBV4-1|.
TGCGCCAGCAGCCTGACCCAGGACCTATACGAGCAGTACTTC
CASSLTQDLYEQYF
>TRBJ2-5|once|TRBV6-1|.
TGTGCCAGCAGTGGGGCCTGGGGAACCGAACCCCAGTACTTC
CASSGAWGTEPQYF
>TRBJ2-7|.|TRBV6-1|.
TGTGCCAGCAGTGAAATTGAACTCGAGCAGTACTTC
CASSEIELEQYF
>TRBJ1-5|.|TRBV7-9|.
TGTGCCAGCAGCCGAGCCGATCAGCCCCAGCATTTT
CASSRADQPQHF
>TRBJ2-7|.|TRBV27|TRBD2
TGTGCCAGCAGCGGGACTAGCGGCTCCTACGAGCAGTACTTC
CASSGTSGSYEQYF
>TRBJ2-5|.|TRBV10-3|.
TGTGCCATCAGTGACTATCAAGAGACCCAGTACTTC
CAISDYQETQYF
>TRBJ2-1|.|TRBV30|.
TGTGCCTGGAGTCCGGGACAAGGTAACTACAATGAGCAGTTCTTC
CAWSPGQGNYNEQFF
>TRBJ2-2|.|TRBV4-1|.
TGCGCCAGCAGCCAAGCTGAGCGCACCGGGGAGCTGTTTTTT
CASSQAERTGELFF
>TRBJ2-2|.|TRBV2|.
TGTGCCAGCCGGGGGCGAGGACCGATGAACACCGGGGAGCTGTTTTTT
CASRGRGPMNTGELFF
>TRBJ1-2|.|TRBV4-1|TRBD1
TGCGCCAGCAGCCAAGGACAGGGGGCGGATGGCTACACCTTC
CASSQGQGADGYTF
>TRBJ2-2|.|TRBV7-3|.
TGTGCCAGCAGCCCGCCGCGGTGGCCCGGGGAGCTGTTTTTT
CASSPPRWPGELFF